This TCR beta chain was obtained from a study of T cells in localized non-small cell lung cancer. Broader study findings: Appearances in adjacent lung were noted for a median approximately 50 of the top 100 tumor clones.

Comments on this clone: Its antigen remains unknown.

The CDR3 length is 15 residues. Germline lookup yields CDR1 SGHAT and CDR2 FQNNGV. Trimming left V 5 bases short and J 5 bases short, with 17 bases between. Profiled with immunoSEQ multiplex PCR; TCRdb holds only in-frame clones, not every one. The sample includes 20,000 to 30,000 clones, 82% of them seen just once. V usage is TRBV11-2 and J usage is TRBJ2-3, with D possibly being TRBD2 (6 bases). The source of this sequence is a woman aged 40 to 75 with stage I lung adenocarcinoma. The specimen comprised peripheral blood, sampled before any cancer treatment. The CDR3 region is CASSLMTSREDTQYF. CDR3 DNA: TGTGCCAGCAGCCTTATGACTAGTAGAGAAGATACGCAGTATTTT. The complete variable domain, with remaining parts taken from reference TRBV11-2 and TRBJ2-3, reads EAGVAQSPRYKIIEKRQSVAFWCNPISGHATLYWYQQILGQGPKLLIQFQNNGVVDDSQLPKDRFSAERLKGVDSTLKIQPAKLEDSAVYLCASSLMTSREDTQYFGPGTRLTVL.